Only a few counts were recorded for the clone carrying this T cell receptor (beta chain). Its target is not known. This record comes from a study of read filtering for tumor transcriptome and immune sequencing. The study, taken as a whole, reports: Single-read clonotypes: roughly 86% of IR-seq clonotypes (about 3.5% of reads), around three quarters of RNA-seq clonotypes (approximately 45% of reads).

Germline CDR1 and CDR2: SGHRS and YFSETQ. The CDR3 sequence is 13 residues long. The V and J ends lost 4 bases and 7 bases, in that order; junction bases with no gene match: 8. Molecular barcoded adaptors covering alpha/delta and beta/gamma chains were used on approximately 400 ng RNA. One entry per CDR3 protein results from TCRdb running MiXCR on the reads. Among fewer than 90,000 distinct CDR3 sequences listed, around 12% were seen once. This TCR came from a donor aged 40 or over with multiple myeloma. Sequencing was done on a sample of a population of CD138-negative cells sorted from bone marrow. The rearrangement joins TRBV5-1 to TRBJ2-7, with TRBD1 identical over 7 bases. CDR3: CASSPTGVGEQYF. The CDR3 DNA is TGCGCCAGCAGCCCAACAGGGGTCGGGGAGCAGTACTTC. Full variable domain (outside the CDR3, taken from reference TRBV5-1 and TRBJ2-7): KAGVTQTPRYLIKTRGQQVTLSCSPISGHRSVSWYQQTPGQGLQFLFEYFSETQRNKGNFPGRFSGRQFSNSRSEMNVSTLELGDSALYLCASSPTGVGEQYFGPGTRLTVT.